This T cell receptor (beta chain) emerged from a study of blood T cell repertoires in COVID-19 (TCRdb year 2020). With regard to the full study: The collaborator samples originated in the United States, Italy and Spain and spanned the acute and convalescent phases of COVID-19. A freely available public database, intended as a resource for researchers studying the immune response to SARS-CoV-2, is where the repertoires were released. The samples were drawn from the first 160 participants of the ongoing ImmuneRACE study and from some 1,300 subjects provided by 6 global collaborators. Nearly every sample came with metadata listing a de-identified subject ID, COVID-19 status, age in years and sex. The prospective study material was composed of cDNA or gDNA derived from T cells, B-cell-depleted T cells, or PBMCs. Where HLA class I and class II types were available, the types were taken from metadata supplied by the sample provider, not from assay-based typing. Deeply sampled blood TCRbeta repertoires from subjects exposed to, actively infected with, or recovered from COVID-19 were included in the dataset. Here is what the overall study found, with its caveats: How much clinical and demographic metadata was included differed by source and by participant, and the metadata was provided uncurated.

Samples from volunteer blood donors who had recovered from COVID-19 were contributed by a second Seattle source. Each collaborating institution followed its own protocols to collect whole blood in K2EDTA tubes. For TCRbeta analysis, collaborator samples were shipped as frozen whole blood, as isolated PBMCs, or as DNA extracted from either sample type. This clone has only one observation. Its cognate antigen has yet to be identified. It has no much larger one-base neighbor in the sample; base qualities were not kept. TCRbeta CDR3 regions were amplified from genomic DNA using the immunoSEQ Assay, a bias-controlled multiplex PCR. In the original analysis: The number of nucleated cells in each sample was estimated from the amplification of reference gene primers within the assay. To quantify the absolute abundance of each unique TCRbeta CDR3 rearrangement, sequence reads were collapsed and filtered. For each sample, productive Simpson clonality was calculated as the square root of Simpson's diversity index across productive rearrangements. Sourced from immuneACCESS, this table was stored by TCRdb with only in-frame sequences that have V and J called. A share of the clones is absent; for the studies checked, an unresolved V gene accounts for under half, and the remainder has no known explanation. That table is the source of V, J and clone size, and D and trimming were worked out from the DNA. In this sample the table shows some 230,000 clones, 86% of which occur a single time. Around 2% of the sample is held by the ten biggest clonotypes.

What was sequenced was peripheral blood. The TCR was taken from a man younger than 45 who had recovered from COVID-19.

The base sequence is TGTGCCAGCTCATTAAGTCCTACCTACGAGCAGTACTTC. The resulting protein is CASSLSPTYEQYF. Recombination connected TRBV18 to TRBJ2-7, with the D gene call left open. A distance of 10 bases separates the germline ends of V and J, which lose 5 bases and 2 bases respectively. Spanning cysteine to phenylalanine, the CDR3 consists of 13 amino acids. Left in the record is the CDR3 DNA by itself, 39 bases read in frame from the first base. The germline V gene encodes CDR1 KGHSH and CDR2 LQKENI.